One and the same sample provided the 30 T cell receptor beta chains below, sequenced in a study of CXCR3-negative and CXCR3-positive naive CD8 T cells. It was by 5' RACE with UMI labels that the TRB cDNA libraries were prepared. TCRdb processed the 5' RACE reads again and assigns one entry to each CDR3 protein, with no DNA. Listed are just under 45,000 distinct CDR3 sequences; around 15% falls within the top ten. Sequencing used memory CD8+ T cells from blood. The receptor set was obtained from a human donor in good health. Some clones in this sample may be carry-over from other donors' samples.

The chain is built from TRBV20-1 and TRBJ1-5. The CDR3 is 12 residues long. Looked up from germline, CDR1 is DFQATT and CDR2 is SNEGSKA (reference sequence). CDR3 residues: CSGAGGNQPQHF.

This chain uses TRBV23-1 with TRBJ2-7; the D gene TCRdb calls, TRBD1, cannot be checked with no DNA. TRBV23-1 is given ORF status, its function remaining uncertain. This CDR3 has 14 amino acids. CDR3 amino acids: CASSQGDRTYEQYF.

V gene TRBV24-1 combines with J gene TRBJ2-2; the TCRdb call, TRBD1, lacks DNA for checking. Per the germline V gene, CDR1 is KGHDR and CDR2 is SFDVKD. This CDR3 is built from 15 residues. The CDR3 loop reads CATSESGKETGELFF.

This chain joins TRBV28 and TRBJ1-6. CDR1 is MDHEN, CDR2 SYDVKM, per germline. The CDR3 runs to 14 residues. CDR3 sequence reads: CASNGNSYNSPLHF.

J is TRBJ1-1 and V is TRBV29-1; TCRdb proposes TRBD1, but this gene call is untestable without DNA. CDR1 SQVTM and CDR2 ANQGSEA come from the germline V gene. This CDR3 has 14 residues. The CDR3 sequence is CSVEVRGVHTEAFF.

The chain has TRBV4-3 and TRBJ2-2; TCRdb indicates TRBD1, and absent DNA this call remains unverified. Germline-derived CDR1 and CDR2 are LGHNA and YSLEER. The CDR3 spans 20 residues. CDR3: CASSQDRFPGQGKGTGELFF.

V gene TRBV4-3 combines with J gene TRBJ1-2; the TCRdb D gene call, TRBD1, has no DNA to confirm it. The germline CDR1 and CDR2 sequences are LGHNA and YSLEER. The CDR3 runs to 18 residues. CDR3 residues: CASSQGSGTGATTYGYTF.

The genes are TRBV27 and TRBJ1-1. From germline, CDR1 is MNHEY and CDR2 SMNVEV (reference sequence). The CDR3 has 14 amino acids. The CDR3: CASSLGQMNTEAFF.

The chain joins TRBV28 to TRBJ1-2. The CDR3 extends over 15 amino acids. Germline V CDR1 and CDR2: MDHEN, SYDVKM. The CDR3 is CASSPMVGSNYGYTF.

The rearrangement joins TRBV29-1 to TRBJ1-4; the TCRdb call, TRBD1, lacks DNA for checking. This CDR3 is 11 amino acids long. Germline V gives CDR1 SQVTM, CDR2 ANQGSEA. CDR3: CSVGAGEKLFF.

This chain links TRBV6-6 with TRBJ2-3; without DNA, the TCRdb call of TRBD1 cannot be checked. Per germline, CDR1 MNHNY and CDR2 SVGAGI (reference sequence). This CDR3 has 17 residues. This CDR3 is CASSFPGQGFPTDTQYF.

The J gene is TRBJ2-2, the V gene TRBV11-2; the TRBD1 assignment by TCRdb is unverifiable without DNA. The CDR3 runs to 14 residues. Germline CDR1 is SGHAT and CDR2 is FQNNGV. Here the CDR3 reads CASSQTGPTGELFF.

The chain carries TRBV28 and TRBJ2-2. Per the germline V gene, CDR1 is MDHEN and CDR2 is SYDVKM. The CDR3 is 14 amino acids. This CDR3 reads CASSLLVNTGELFF.

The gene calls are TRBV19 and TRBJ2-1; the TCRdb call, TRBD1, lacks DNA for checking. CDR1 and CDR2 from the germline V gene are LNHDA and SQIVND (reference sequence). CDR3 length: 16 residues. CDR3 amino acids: CASSREHLRGSNEQFF. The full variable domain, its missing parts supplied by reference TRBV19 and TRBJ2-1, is DGGITQSPKYLFRKEGQNVTLSCEQNLNHDAMYWYRQDPGQGLRLIYYSQIVNDFQKGDIAEGYSVSREKKESFPLTVTSAQKNPTAFYLCASSREHLRGSNEQFFGPGTRLTVL.

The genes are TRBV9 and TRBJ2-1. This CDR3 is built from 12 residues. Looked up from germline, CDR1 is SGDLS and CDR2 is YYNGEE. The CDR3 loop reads CASSVALGEQFF.

Here the CDR3 reads CASSDSAGGSTDTQYF. This chain links TRBV6-4 with TRBJ2-3; the TCRdb D gene call, TRBD2, has no DNA to confirm it. CDR3 length: 16 amino acids. Germline V gives CDR1 MRHNA, CDR2 SNTAGT.

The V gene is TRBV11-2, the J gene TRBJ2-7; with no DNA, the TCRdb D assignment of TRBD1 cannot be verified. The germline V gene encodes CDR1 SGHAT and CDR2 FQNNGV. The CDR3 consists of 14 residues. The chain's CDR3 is CASSLGREPYEQYF.

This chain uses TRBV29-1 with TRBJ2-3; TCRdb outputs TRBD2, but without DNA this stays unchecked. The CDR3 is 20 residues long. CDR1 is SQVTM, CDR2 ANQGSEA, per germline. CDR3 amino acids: CSVEDLPGGLAGGSTDTQYF.

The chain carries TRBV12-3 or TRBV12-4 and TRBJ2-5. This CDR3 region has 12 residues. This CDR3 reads CASSRKQETQYF.

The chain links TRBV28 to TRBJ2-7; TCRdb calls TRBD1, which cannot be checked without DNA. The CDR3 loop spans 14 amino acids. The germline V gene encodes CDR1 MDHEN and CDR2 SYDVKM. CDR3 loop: CASRRQVLGYEQYF. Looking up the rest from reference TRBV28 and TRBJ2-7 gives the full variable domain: DVKVTQSSRYLVKRTGEKVFLECVQDMDHENMFWYRQDPGLGLRLIYFSYDVKMKEKGDIPEGYSVSREKKERFSLILESASTNQTSMYLCASRRQVLGYEQYFGPGTRLTVT.

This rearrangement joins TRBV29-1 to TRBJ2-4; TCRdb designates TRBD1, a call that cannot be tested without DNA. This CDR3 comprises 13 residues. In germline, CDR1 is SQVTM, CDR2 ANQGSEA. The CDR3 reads CSVVRTEKNIQYF. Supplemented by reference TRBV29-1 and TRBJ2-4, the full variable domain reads SAVISQKPSRDICQRGTSLTIQCQVDSQVTMMFWYRQQPGQSLTLIATANQGSEATYESGFVIDKFPISRPNLTFSTLTVSNMSPEDSSIYLCSVVRTEKNIQYFGAGTRLSVL.

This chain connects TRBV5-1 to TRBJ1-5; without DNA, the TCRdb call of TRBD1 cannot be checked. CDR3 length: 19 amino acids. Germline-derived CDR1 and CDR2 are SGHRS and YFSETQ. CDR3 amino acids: CASSHPGTRRGYNNQPQHF.

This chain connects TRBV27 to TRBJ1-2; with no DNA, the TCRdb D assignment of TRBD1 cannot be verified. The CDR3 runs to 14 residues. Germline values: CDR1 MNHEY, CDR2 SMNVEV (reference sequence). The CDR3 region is CASSWRGRDYGYTF.

This CDR3 reads CATSDGGLDTGELFF. This chain links TRBV24-1 with TRBJ2-2; absent DNA, TCRdb's TRBD1 call cannot be checked. Germline assignment: CDR1 KGHDR and CDR2 SFDVKD. The CDR3 runs to 15 residues.

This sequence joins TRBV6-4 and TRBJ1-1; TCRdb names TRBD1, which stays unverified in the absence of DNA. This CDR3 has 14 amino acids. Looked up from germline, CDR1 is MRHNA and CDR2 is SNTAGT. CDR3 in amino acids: CASSERGENTEAFF.

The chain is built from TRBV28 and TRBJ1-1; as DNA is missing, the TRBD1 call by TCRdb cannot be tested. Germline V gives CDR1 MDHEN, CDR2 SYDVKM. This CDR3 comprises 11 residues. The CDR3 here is CASSNDSSAFF.

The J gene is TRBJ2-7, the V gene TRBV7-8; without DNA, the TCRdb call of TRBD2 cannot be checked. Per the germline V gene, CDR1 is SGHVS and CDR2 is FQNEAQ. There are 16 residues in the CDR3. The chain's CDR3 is CASSLGGGLAAHEQYF. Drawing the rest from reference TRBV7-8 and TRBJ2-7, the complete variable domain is GAGVSQSPRYKVAKRGQDVALRCDPISGHVSLFWYQQALGQGPEFLTYFQNEAQLDKSGLPSDRFFAERPEGSVSTLKIQRTQQEDSAVYLCASSLGGGLAAHEQYFGPGTRLTVT.

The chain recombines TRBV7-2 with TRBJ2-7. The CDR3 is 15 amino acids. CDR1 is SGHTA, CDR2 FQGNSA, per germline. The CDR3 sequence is CASSPTGSKAYEQYF.

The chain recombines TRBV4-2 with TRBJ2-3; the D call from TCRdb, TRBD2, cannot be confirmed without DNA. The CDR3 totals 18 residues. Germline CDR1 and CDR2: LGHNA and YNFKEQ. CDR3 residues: CASSHGLAGGPSTDTQYF.

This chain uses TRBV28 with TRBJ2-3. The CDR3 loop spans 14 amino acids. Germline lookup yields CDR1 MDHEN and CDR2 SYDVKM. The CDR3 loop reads CASSFRSGTDTQYF. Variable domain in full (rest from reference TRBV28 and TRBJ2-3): DVKVTQSSRYLVKRTGEKVFLECVQDMDHENMFWYRQDPGLGLRLIYFSYDVKMKEKGDIPEGYSVSREKKERFSLILESASTNQTSMYLCASSFRSGTDTQYFGPGTRLTVL.